This T cell receptor (beta chain) was sequenced during a study of shared clonotypes between healthy human individuals. Concerning this clone itself: Its antigen remains unidentified. This specimen includes other DNA sequences encoding the same CDR3.

Trimming stripped 6 bases from V and 3 bases from J, with 9 bases between. The CDR3 covers 12 residues. Germline V gives CDR1 MDHEN, CDR2 SYDVKM. Sorted subsets were amplified in replicate PCRs using 200 to 250 ng DNA, 32,000 or so T cell genomes. The data were produced by immunoSEQ multiplex PCR, yet TCRdb's version contains in-frame clones alone and is incomplete. Of about 680,000 clones listed, roughly 94% are singletons. Positive CCR7 selection of CD45RO-negative cells yielded the naive CD8 cells, and terminally differentiated effector memory CD45RA+ cells were excluded. General observations from the study: The study's rarefaction showed incomplete sorted-subset sequencing despite large depth. The study found roughly 5% of naive CD4 clonotypes shared across four donors.

Sequenced: naive CD8+ T cells sorted from blood. The J gene is TRBJ2-7, the V gene TRBV28, with D perhaps TRBD2 (5 bases). The TCR comes from a man aged 25 to 40 in good health. CDR3 in amino acids: CASSLAGYEQYF. DNA of the CDR3: TGTGCCAGCAGCCTCGCGGGCTACGAGCAGTACTTC.